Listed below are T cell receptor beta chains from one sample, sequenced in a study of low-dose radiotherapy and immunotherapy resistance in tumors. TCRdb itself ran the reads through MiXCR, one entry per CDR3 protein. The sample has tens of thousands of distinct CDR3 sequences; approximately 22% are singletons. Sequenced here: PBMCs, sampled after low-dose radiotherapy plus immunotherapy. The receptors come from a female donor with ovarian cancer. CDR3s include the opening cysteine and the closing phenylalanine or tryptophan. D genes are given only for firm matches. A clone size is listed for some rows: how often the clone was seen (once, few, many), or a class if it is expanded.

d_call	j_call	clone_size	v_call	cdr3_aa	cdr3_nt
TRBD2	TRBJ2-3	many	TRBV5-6	CASSLVAGGGGADTQYF	TGTGCCAGCAGCTTGGTAGCGGGAGGAGGTGGGGCAGATACGCAGTATTTT
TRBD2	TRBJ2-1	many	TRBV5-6	CASSALAGGPIFNEQFF	TGTGCCAGCAGCGCCCTAGCGGGAGGGCCAATCTTCAATGAGCAGTTCTTC
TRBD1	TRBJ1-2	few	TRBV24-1	CATSDSGTGIYYGYTF	TGTGCCACCAGTGATTCCGGGACAGGAATCTACTATGGCTACACCTTC
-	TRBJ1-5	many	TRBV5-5	CASSLAGWGGNQPQHF	TGTGCCAGCAGCCTGGCCGGATGGGGCGGCAATCAGCCCCAGCATTTT
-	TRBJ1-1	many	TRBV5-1	CASSPDGGFTEAFF	TGCGCCAGCAGCCCGGACGGGGGGTTCACTGAAGCTTTCTTT
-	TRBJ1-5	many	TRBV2	CASSEWNQPQHF	TGTGCCAGCAGTGAATGGAATCAGCCCCAGCATTTT
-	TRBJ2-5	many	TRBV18	CASSRDFQETQYF	TGTGCCAGCTCAAGGGACTTCCAAGAGACCCAGTACTTC
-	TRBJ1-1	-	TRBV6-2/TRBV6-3	CASSEEDIGILNTEAFF	TGTGCCAGCAGTGAAGAGGACATAGGGATTCTGAACACTGAAGCTTTCTTT
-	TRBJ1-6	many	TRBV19	CASSMGRPKSSYNSPLHF	TGTGCCAGTAGTATGGGAAGACCGAAGAGCTCCTATAATTCACCCCTCCACTTT
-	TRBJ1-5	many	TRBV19	CASSRRGTESNQPQHF	TGTGCCAGTAGCAGGAGGGGGACGGAAAGCAATCAGCCCCAGCATTTT
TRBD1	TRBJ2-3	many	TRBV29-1	CSPVGQSDTQYF	TGCAGCCCTGTGGGACAGTCAGATACGCAGTATTTT
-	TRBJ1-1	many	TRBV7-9	CASSSPTGMDTEAFF	TGTGCCAGCAGCTCCCCGACCGGAATGGACACTGAAGCTTTCTTT
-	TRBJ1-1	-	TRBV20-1	CSARGRVGVNTEAFF	TGCAGTGCTAGAGGGAGGGTTGGCGTGAACACTGAAGCTTTCTTT
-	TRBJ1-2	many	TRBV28	CASSLGVAPYTF	TGTGCCAGCAGTTTAGGGGTAGCCCCCTACACCTTC
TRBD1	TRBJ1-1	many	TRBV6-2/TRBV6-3	CASSYSVTGGLLLNTEAFF	TGTGCCAGCAGTTACTCTGTTACAGGGGGCCTACTTTTGAACACTGAAGCTTTCTTT
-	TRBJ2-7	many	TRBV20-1	CSAIHVYEQYF	TGCAGTGCTATACACGTTTACGAGCAGTACTTC
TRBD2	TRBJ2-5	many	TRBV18	CASSPSGRAETQYF	TGTGCCAGCTCACCATCCGGGAGGGCAGAGACCCAGTACTTC
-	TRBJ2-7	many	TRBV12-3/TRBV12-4	CASSGPTYEQYF	TGTGCCAGCAGCGGGCCCACCTACGAGCAGTACTTC
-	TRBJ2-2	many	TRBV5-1	CASSLAVGTGELFF	TGCGCCAGCAGCTTGGCCGTGGGGACCGGGGAGCTGTTTTTT
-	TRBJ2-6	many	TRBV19	CASSLILSPGANVLTF	TGTGCCAGTAGCCTCATTCTATCTCCTGGGGCCAACGTCCTGACTTTC
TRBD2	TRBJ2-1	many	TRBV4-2	CASSQELAGVAYNEQFF	TGTGCCAGCAGCCAAGAACTAGCGGGGGTCGCCTACAATGAGCAGTTCTTC
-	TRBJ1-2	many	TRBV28	CASRQDYGYTF	TGTGCCAGCAGGCAGGACTATGGCTACACCTTC
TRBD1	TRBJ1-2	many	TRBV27	CASRTDRLTHNYGYTF	TGTGCCAGCAGGACGGACAGGTTGACCCACAACTATGGCTACACCTTC
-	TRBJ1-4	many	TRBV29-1	CSGGEMDEKLFF	TGCAGCGGCGGGGAGATGGACGAAAAACTGTTTTTT
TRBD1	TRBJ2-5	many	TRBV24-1	CATSDPGGAETQYF	TGTGCCACCAGTGATCCAGGGGGCGCGGAGACCCAGTACTTC
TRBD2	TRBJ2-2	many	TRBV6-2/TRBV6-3	CASKRLAGNTGELFF	TGTGCCAGCAAACGACTAGCGGGGAACACCGGGGAGCTGTTTTTT
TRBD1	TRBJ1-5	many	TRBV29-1	CSVQGANQPQHF	TGCAGCGTTCAGGGGGCGAATCAGCCCCAGCATTTT
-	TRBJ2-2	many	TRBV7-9	CASSLAEGELFF	TGTGCCAGCAGCTTAGCCGAAGGGGAGCTGTTTTTT
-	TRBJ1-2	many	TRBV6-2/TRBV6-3	CASSYGSAQYGYTF	TGTGCCAGCAGTTACGGGTCGGCCCAATATGGCTACACCTTC
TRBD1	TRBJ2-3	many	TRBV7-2	CASSSRTGKYTDTQYF	TGTGCCAGCAGCTCCAGGACAGGAAAATACACAGATACGCAGTATTTT
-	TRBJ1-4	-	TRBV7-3	CASSRRLGKLFF	TGTGCCAGCAGCCGCCGCCTTGGGAAACTGTTTTTT
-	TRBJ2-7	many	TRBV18	CASSPDSYEQYF	TGTGCCAGCAGCCCCGACAGCTACGAGCAGTACTTC
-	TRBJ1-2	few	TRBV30	CAWSQGTNYGYTF	TGTGCCTGGAGTCAGGGCACCAACTATGGCTACACCTTC
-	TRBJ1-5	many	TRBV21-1	CASRTREGQPQHF	TGTGCCAGCAGGACCCGGGAGGGTCAGCCCCAGCATTTT
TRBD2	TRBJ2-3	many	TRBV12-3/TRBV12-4	CASSETSGGADTQYF	TGTGCCAGCAGTGAGACTAGCGGGGGGGCAGATACGCAGTATTTT
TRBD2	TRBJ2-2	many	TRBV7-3	CASSLVGGSTGELFF	TGTGCCAGCAGCTTAGTGGGGGGGAGCACCGGGGAGCTGTTTTTT
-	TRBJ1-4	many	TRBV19	CASGFYEKLFF	TGTGCCAGTGGGTTCTATGAAAAACTGTTTTTT
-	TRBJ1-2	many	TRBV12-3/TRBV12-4	CASSPMRAYGYTF	TGTGCCAGCAGTCCTATGCGTGCGTATGGCTACACCTTC
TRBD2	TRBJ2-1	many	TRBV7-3	CASSLATSGSNEQFF	TGTGCCAGCAGCTTAGCTACTAGCGGGAGCAATGAGCAGTTCTTC
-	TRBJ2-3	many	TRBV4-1	CASSSYRTRSTDTQYF	TGCGCCAGCAGCTCTTACAGGACTCGGAGCACAGATACGCAGTATTTT
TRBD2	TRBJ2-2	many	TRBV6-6	CASSAGPGLRIGELFF	TGTGCCAGCAGTGCAGGTCCGGGACTACGTATAGGGGAGCTGTTTTTT
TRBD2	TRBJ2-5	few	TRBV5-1	CASSFMAGEETQYF	TGCGCCAGCAGCTTTATGGCGGGGGAAGAGACCCAGTACTTC
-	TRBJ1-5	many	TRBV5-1	CASSLRAGDYNQPQHF	TGCGCCAGCAGCTTGAGGGCAGGGGACTACAATCAGCCCCAGCATTTT
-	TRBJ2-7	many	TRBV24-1	CATSDPLLQFGEQYF	TGTGCCACCAGTGATCCCCTCCTCCAGTTCGGCGAGCAGTACTTC
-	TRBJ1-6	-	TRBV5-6	CASSSTNRAPNSPLHF	TGTGCCAGCAGCTCAACGAACAGAGCTCCTAATTCACCCCTCCACTTT